One and the same sample provided the 29 T cell receptor beta chains below, sequenced in a study of regulatory T cells in long-lasting Graves disease. Building the TCR beta libraries relied on iRepertoire HTBI primers, and CDR3 regions underwent Arm-PCR. Via MiXCR, TCRdb re-called the multiplex PCR reads, giving one row per CDR3 protein. The data show 360,000 or so distinct CDR3 sequences, with 16% seen just once and around 20% held by the top ten. The time point was: newly diagnosed GD, antithyroid drugs for less than 3 months. The TCR library used RNA extracted from PBMCs. These sequences were also reported in another study, on T cells in Graves' hyperthyroidism and ophthalmopathy.

Sequences were derived from peripheral blood mononuclear cells (PBMCs), sampled at new diagnosis, from a patient treated with antithyroid drugs. The receptors originated from a woman between 18 and 30 years old with Graves disease.

This clonotype was observed a few times. The CDR3 nucleotides read TGTGCCAGCAGCTATCGGGGTTTCTACGAGCAGTACTTC. It encodes CASSYRGFYEQYF. The chain joins TRBV7-9 to TRBJ2-7, with TRBD2 as a possible D gene (5 bases). Germline values: CDR1 SEHNR, CDR2 FQNEAQ (reference sequence). V lost 4 bases to trimming and J lost 3 bases, with 10 bases between them. There are 13 residues in the CDR3.

There are a few counts of this clonotype. The chain recombines TRBV29-1 with TRBJ2-1; perhaps TRBD2 as D (5 bases). This CDR3 has 14 residues. Trimming removed 4 bases at V and 2 bases at J, with 12 bases between. Germline assignment: CDR1 SQVTM and CDR2 ANQGSEA. DNA of the CDR3: TGCAGCGTTGGAGTGCGAGGGACCTACAATGAGCAGTTCTTC. Translating it yields CSVGVRGTYNEQFF.

This clonotype was observed many times. The chain has TRBV6-5 and TRBJ2-5; D gene uncertain. Trimming pared 0 bases from V and 5 bases from J, leaving 10 bases between. In germline, CDR1 is MNHEY, CDR2 SVGAGI. This CDR3 contains 14 residues. The CDR3 spells CASSYSSAAETQYF. CDR3 sequence (DNA): TGTGCCAGCAGTTACTCGTCCGCCGCGGAGACCCAGTACTTC.

The chain joins TRBV19 to TRBJ1-5; D is perhaps TRBD1 (5 bases). The V end was cut by 3 bases, the J end by 3 bases, with 15 bases between. From germline, CDR1 is LNHDA and CDR2 SQIVND (reference sequence). This CDR3 comprises 16 residues. The CDR3 DNA follows: TGTGCCAGTAGTATTGGGGCGGGGGGTATCAATCAGCCCCAGCATTTT. Translating gives CASSIGAGGINQPQHF.

Turning to this clonotype: This sequence is one base from a far larger clone and is likely a read error. The chain employs TRBV3-1 and TRBJ2-1; a possible D gene is TRBD1 (5 bases). This CDR3 has 17 amino acids. Germline V lookup: CDR1 LGHDT, CDR2 YNNKEL (reference sequence). The ends were cut back, 6 bases at V and 5 bases at J, with 23 bases in the middle. CDR3 nucleotides: TGTGCCAGCAGTCCCCATCCTTCCCTGGGGCAACACAATGAGCAGTTCTTC. Its translation: CASSPHPSLGQHNEQFF.

The chain links TRBV5-1 to TRBJ2-1; D tentatively fits TRBD1 or TRBD2 (5 bases each). The germline V gene has CDR1 SGHRS and CDR2 YFSETQ. This CDR3 has 15 amino acids. Trimming shortened V by 0 bases and J by 6 bases, and 13 bases separated the two germline ends. CDR3 protein: CASSLGQVGTNEQFF. Here the CDR3 DNA reads TGCGCCAGCAGCTTGGGGCAGGTTGGGACCAATGAGCAGTTCTTC.

The chain recombines TRBV2 with TRBJ2-1; TRBD2 is a possible D gene (6 bases). Germline CDR1 reads SNHLY; CDR2 reads FYNNEI. The CDR3 is 14 residues long. V lost 6 bases, J lost 6 bases, and 15 bases lay in between. The chain's CDR3 is CASSLVGSSNEQFF. In nucleotides, the CDR3 is TGTGCCAGCAGCCTCGTCGGGAGTTCCAATGAGCAGTTCTTC.

The CDR3 DNA follows: TGTGCCTGGTCGGAGGACAGCAATCAGCCCCAGCATTTT. This codes for CAWSEDSNQPQHF. The chain recombines TRBV30 with TRBJ1-5; D ambiguous. Germline CDR1 reads GTSNPN; CDR2 reads SVGIG (reference sequence). The CDR3 extends over 13 amino acids. Trimming pared 5 bases from V and 1 base from J, leaving 9 bases between.

The V call is TRBV15, the J call TRBJ1-1; D possibly corresponds to TRBD1 (5 bases). The V and J ends lost 2 bases and 4 bases respectively, with 8 bases between them. The CDR3 totals 13 residues. Germline V gives CDR1 LNHNV, CDR2 YYDKDF (reference sequence). CDR3 bases: TGTGCCACCAGCAGACTTGGGGGCACTGAAGCTTTCTTT. This sequence encodes CATSRLGGTEAFF.

This clonotype was observed at least ten times. At one end, the junction sequence differs from germline, possibly due to a read error. This rearrangement joins TRBV4-2 to TRBJ1-1, with unresolved D. The germline CDR1 and CDR2 sequences are LGHNA and YNFKEQ. CDR3 length: 15 residues. The CDR3 is CASRQGWGGNTEGFF. The CDR3 bases are TGTGCCAGCAGGCAAGGTTGGGGAGGTAACACTGAAGGTTTCTTT.

V and J are TRBV6-2 or TRBV6-3 and TRBJ1-5; D is uncertain. The length of the CDR3 is 13 residues. Germline values: CDR1 MNHEY, CDR2 SVGEGT. Trimming took off 6 bases at V and 7 bases at J, with 13 bases between the two ends. The CDR3 sequence is CASSRTDSQPQHF. The CDR3 bases are TGTGCCAGCAGCCGGACCGACTCCCAGCCCCAGCATTTT.

This clonotype was picked up many times. This chain joins TRBV24-1 and TRBJ2-1; 8 nucleotides agree with TRBD1. The CDR3 is made up of 16 amino acids. After removal of 2 bases from V and 8 bases from J, the junction contained 10 bases not matched to a gene. CDR1 and CDR2 (germline): KGHDR, SFDVKD. The CDR3 DNA follows: TGTGCCACCAGTGATTATCCGGGACAGGAGGGCGATGAGCAGTTCTTC. Its protein product is CATSDYPGQEGDEQFF.

This clonotype has at least ten counts. The chain joins TRBV6-2 or TRBV6-3 to TRBJ2-3; TRBD2 matches at 11 bases. The CDR3 covers 19 residues. Looked up from germline, CDR1 is MNHEY and CDR2 is SVGEGT. After removal of 0 bases from V and 4 bases from J, the junction contained 12 bases not matched to a gene. The CDR3 protein is CASSYSPRLAGTRADTQYF. CDR3 sequence (DNA): TGTGCCAGCAGTTACTCTCCCCGACTAGCGGGGACCAGGGCAGATACGCAGTATTTT.

This clonotype was seen at least ten times. J is TRBJ2-5 and V is TRBV2; D gene unclear. The CDR3 totals 14 residues. The germline gives CDR1 SNHLY, CDR2 FYNNEI. V was clipped by 5 bases and J by 2 bases, with 12 bases between them. CDR3 in amino acids: CASSPTALQETQYF. Written as DNA, the CDR3 is TGTGCCAGCAGTCCGACTGCACTACAAGAGACCCAGTACTTC. The full variable domain, with the rest looked up from reference TRBV2 and TRBJ2-5, is EPEVTQTPSHQVTQMGQEVILRCVPISNHLYFYWYRQILGQKVEFLVSFYNNEISEKSEIFDDQFSVERPDGSNFTLKIRSTKLEDSAMYFCASSPTALQETQYFGPGTRLLVL.

There are many counts of this clonotype. The CDR3 region is CASSSSGGVYGYTF. In nucleotides, the CDR3 is TGTGCCAGCAGCTCATCAGGGGGCGTCTATGGCTACACCTTC. The chain carries TRBV7-3 and TRBJ1-2; 8 bases match TRBD1. Losses at the gene ends were 4 bases for V and 4 bases for J; bases not matched to a gene: 5. The CDR3 has 14 amino acids. The V gene's germline CDR1 is SGHTA and CDR2 FQGTGA.

This clonotype was picked up many times. The chain combines TRBV12-3 or TRBV12-4 with TRBJ2-7; the D is unclear. The CDR3 sequence is 16 residues long. V was pared by 5 bases and J by 3 bases, with 20 bases between. In DNA, the CDR3 is TGTGCCAGCAGTCCCGATCCCTGGTCGAGGAACTACGAGCAGTACTTC. The encoded protein is CASSPDPWSRNYEQYF.

In the case of this clonotype: This clone may be a read error of a much larger clone one base away. DNA of the CDR3: TGTGCCAGCAGCCACCGAATTGACCGGGACAGGCGTAACTATGGCTGCACCTTC. Translating gives CASSHRIDRDRRNYGCTF. The genes are TRBV4-2 and TRBJ1-2; TRBD1 matches at 8 bases. From germline, CDR1 is LGHNA and CDR2 YNFKEQ. The CDR3 contains 18 residues.

This clonotype occurred a few times. The chain employs TRBV29-1 and TRBJ2-6; no clear D. CDR3 length equals 18 residues. The V gene lost 0 bases and the J gene lost 3 bases, with 18 bases spanning the gap. From germline, CDR1 is SQVTM and CDR2 ANQGSEA. CDR3 nucleotide sequence: TGCAGCGTTGAAGAACGGGTTTCTCCTTTCTTTGGGGCCAACGTCCTGACTTTC. Translated: CSVEERVSPFFGANVLTF.

This clonotype was observed a few times. The chain carries TRBV4-2 and TRBJ2-2, with D possibly matching TRBD1 (6 bases). There are 18 residues in the CDR3. Trimming removed 2 bases from V and 0 bases from J, with 16 bases in between. Germline-derived CDR1 and CDR2 are LGHNA and YNFKEQ. The CDR3 sequence: CASSQLALWDTNTGELFF. The DNA of the CDR3 is TGTGCCAGCAGCCAACTGGCCCTCTGGGACACGAACACCGGGGAGCTGTTTTTT.

Details on this clonotype: At one of its ends the junction is not consistent with the germline gene, which may arise from a read error. CDR3: CASSSLPGGSTGELVF. In DNA, the CDR3 is TGTGCTAGCAGCTCCCTCCCTGGGGGGAGCACCGGGGAGCTGGTTTTT. This chain connects TRBV7-7 to TRBJ2-2; D is perhaps TRBD2 (6 bases). CDR3 length equals 16 residues. CDR1 and CDR2 (germline): SSHAT, FNYEAQ (reference sequence).

This clonotype turned up a few times. One junction end does not reproduce the germline sequence, and a read error may be involved. The gene calls are TRBV6-1 and TRBJ2-1; 9 bases line up with TRBD1. CDR3 length equals 13 residues. The germline gives CDR1 MNHNS, CDR2 SASEGT. CDR3 nucleotide sequence: TGTGCCAGCAGCCAAGGCATCCGGGACAGGGAGGACTTC. This codes for CASSQGIRDREDF.

This clonotype has ten or more counts. This chain joins TRBV18 and TRBJ2-7, with 7 bases that match TRBD1. J gave up 0 bases and V 5 bases, and 7 bases lay outside the gene matches. CDR3 length: 15 residues. Per germline, CDR1 KGHSH and CDR2 LQKENI. CDR3 region: CASSATWDSSYEQYF. For the CDR3, the DNA is TGTGCCAGCTCAGCGACTTGGGACAGCTCCTACGAGCAGTACTTC.

As for this clonotype: Being one base from a much bigger clone, this may be a read error. The gene calls are TRBV11-2 and TRBJ2-3, with 9 bases that match TRBD2. The DNA end is a closer match to TRBJ2-7, so the J assignment may be wrong. Germline V gene sequence: CDR1 SGHAT, CDR2 FQNNGV. The CDR3 runs 17 residues. CDR3 loop: CASSLSAGGFSYNEQYF. DNA for the CDR3: TGTGCCAGCAGCTTATCGGCGGGGGGGTTCTCCTACAATGAGCAGTACTTC.

In this sample, this clonotype turned up many times. V and J are TRBV11-2 and TRBJ2-7; 7 bases fit TRBD1. This CDR3 has 15 residues. CDR1 and CDR2 (germline): SGHAT, FQNNGV. After removal of 2 bases from V and 3 bases from J, the junction contained 7 bases not matched to a gene. The CDR3 sequence: CASSLPGTVIYEQYF. The DNA of the CDR3 is TGTGCCAGCAGCTTACCAGGGACAGTAATCTACGAGCAGTACTTC.

This clonotype was found many times. This chain joins TRBV12-3 or TRBV12-4 and TRBJ1-1, with D perhaps matching TRBD1 (6 bases). This CDR3 comprises 14 residues. V was shortened by 3 bases and J by 1 base, with 9 bases between the two germline ends. The CDR3 DNA reads as TGTGCCAGCAGTTTTGTGACAGGGAACACTGAAGCTTTCTTT. Its translation is CASSFVTGNTEAFF.

This clonotype was recorded at least ten times. This chain uses TRBV6-2 or TRBV6-3 with TRBJ1-5; 8 bases agree with TRBD1. Unmatched junction bases numbered 3, after V lost 4 bases and J lost 4 bases. Germline CDR1 MNHEY, CDR2 SVGEGT. The CDR3 runs to 14 residues. Written as DNA, the CDR3 is TGTGCCAGCAGTTCCGACAGGGGAAATCAGCCCCAGCATTTT. Translated: CASSSDRGNQPQHF.

This clonotype was picked up many times. The J gene is TRBJ1-1, the V gene TRBV13, with D hard to call. CDR3 length: 14 amino acids. Germline V lookup: CDR1 PRHDT, CDR2 FYEKMQ (reference sequence). V dropped 0 bases and J dropped 5 bases, with 10 bases sitting between them. As DNA, the CDR3 is TGTGCCAGCAGCTTAGGCCTCCGGAATACTGAAGCTTTCTTT. Protein: CASSLGLRNTEAFF.

This clonotype has only a few counts. The genes are TRBV19 and TRBJ2-1; a possible D gene is TRBD1 (6 bases). This CDR3 is 15 amino acids long. Germline lookup yields CDR1 LNHDA and CDR2 SQIVND (reference sequence). The germline V and J ends were trimmed by 2 bases and 7 bases, with 15 bases remaining between them. DNA of the CDR3: TGTGCCAGTAGTATATTAACAGGGTCAAGAAATGAGCAGTTCTTC. Protein: CASSILTGSRNEQFF. Complete variable domain (other parts from reference TRBV19 and TRBJ2-1): DGGITQSPKYLFRKEGQNVTLSCEQNLNHDAMYWYRQDPGQGLRLIYYSQIVNDFQKGDIAEGYSVSREKKESFPLTVTSAQKNPTAFYLCASSILTGSRNEQFFGPGTRLTVL.

The table lists this clonotype with many counts. CDR3 loop: CASSQEGHPWETQYF. In nucleotides, the CDR3 is TGTGCCAGCAGCCAAGAGGGCCACCCGTGGGAGACCCAGTACTTC. The chain recombines TRBV14 with TRBJ2-5; no definite D call. Germline V lookup: CDR1 SGHDN, CDR2 FVKESK. The ends were cut back, 0 bases at V and 5 bases at J, with 13 bases in the middle. This CDR3 has 15 amino acids.